The rows below give T cell receptor beta chains drawn from one sample of a study of blood T cell repertoires in COVID-19. The method was immunoSEQ multiplex PCR; TCRdb's version includes in-frame clones alone and lacks a portion of them. Of roughly 220,000 clones listed, roughly 85% were seen once; the top ten hold 3% to 4.5%. Sequencing input: PBMCs or T cells enriched from blood (not recorded which). The source is a woman between 35 and 50 years old with acute COVID-19. Both conserved end residues are part of each CDR3. The D gene is left open where the match is weak. Part of the rows lack a size; the others show once, few, many or a class for expanded clones.

clone size	D gene	V gene	J gene	CDR3 DNA	CDR3 protein
.	TRBD1	TRBV27	TRBJ2-7	TGTGCCAGCAGACCGGGACAGGCGTACGAGCAGTACTTC	CASRPGQAYEQYF
.	.	TRBV6-6	TRBJ2-5	TGTGCCAGCAGTTACCGAGGATCCTTCAAAGAGACCCAGTACTTC	CASSYRGSFKETQYF
few	.	TRBV5-1	TRBJ1-4	TGCGCCAGCAGCTTGGGCAGTGCAACTAATGAAAAACTGTTTTTT	CASSLGSATNEKLFF
.	TRBD2	TRBV6-5	TRBJ2-7	TGTGCCAGCAGTTACTCGTTAGCGGGAGCTTCTGGGGAGCAGTACTTC	CASSYSLAGASGEQYF
.	.	TRBV24-1	TRBJ1-5	TGTGCCACCAGTGATCCCGGGGGTAGCAATCAGCCCCAGCATTTT	CATSDPGGSNQPQHF
.	.	TRBV14	TRBJ1-1	TGTGCCAGCAGCCTCGACAGGCTTTCCACTGAAGCTTTCTTT	CASSLDRLSTEAFF
once	.	TRBV6-4	TRBJ2-3	TGTGCCAGCAGTGACCAATCCGGAGATACGCAGTATTTT	CASSDQSGDTQYF
.	TRBD2	TRBV5-1	TRBJ2-5	TGCGCCAGCAGCTTGACTGGGACTAGCGTAGAGACCCAGTACTTC	CASSLTGTSVETQYF
.	.	TRBV3-1/TRBV3-2	TRBJ1-2	TGTGCCAGCAGCCAAATAGGGGTGGGCTACACCTTC	CASSQIGVGYTF
.	.	TRBV7-9	TRBJ1-2	TGTGCCAGCAGCTTAGGGGTAGGGGTGGGCTACACCTTC	CASSLGVGVGYTF
.	.	TRBV9	TRBJ2-7	TGTGCCAGCAGCGTCGATAGTCTCTACGAGCAGTACTTC	CASSVDSLYEQYF
.	TRBD1	TRBV6-1	TRBJ2-7	TGTGCCAGCAGTGAACCGGGACAGGGCTCCTACGAGCAGTACTTC	CASSEPGQGSYEQYF
.	TRBD1	TRBV27	TRBJ1-4	TGTGCCAGCAGTTCACAGGGGTGGGACGAAAAACTGTTTTTT	CASSSQGWDEKLFF
.	TRBD1	TRBV11-1	TRBJ1-1	TGTGCCAGCAGCCCGCGACAGGGTCTTGAAGCTTTCTTT	CASSPRQGLEAFF
.	TRBD1	TRBV6-5	TRBJ2-7	TGTGCCAGCAGTAGGGGCAGGGGGTCCTACGAGCAGTACTTC	CASSRGRGSYEQYF
.	.	TRBV4-2	TRBJ2-3	TGTGCCAGCAGCCAAGAATCCTCTAACCTCGGGAGACGAGATACGCAGTATTTT	CASSQESSNLGRRDTQYF
.	.	TRBV29-1	TRBJ1-2	TGCAGCGTTGGTGCAGGGCAAATTCCCACAGTCTATGGCTACACCTTC	CSVGAGQIPTVYGYTF
.	TRBD2	TRBV4-2	TRBJ2-4	TGTGCCAGCAGCCCGGAAGCAGGCGGGAGGCAGTACTTC	CASSPEAGGRQYF
.	.	TRBV11-3	TRBJ2-7	TGTGCCAGCAGCTTAAAGAGCGAGCAGTACTTC	CASSLKSEQYF
.	TRBD1	TRBV6-5	TRBJ1-5	TGTGCCAGCAGGTCGGGACAGAATAGCAATCAGCCCCAGCATTTT	CASRSGQNSNQPQHF
.	.	TRBV11-3	TRBJ2-1	TGTGCCAGCAGCTCTGCAGGAAATGAGCAGTTCTTC	CASSSAGNEQFF
.	TRBD2	TRBV9	TRBJ2-3	TGTGCCAGCAGCGGACTAGCGGGAGCCACAGATACGCAGTATTTT	CASSGLAGATDTQYF
few	TRBD2	TRBV11-3	TRBJ2-1	TGTGCCAGCAGCTTTTCCCTAGCGGGAGCTAATGAGCAGTTCTTC	CASSFSLAGANEQFF
.	TRBD1	TRBV13	TRBJ2-5	TGTGCCAGCAGCACCCGGACAGGGTCGGGAGAGACCCAGTACTTC	CASSTRTGSGETQYF
.	.	TRBV18	TRBJ2-3	TGTGCCAGCTCACCATTGGGAGGTCGGGATACGCAGTATTTT	CASSPLGGRDTQYF
.	TRBD2	TRBV18	TRBJ2-5	TGTGCCAGCTCACCTTACCTAGCGGGACAAGAGACCCAGTACTTC	CASSPYLAGQETQYF
.	TRBD2	TRBV24-1	TRBJ2-1	TGTGCCACCAGTGTCGGACTAGCGGGAGGAGTGGTTGAGCAGTTCTTC	CATSVGLAGGVVEQFF
.	.	TRBV11-2	TRBJ1-3	TGTGCCAGCAGCCTGACGGGAAGTCAGTCTGGAAACACCATATATTTT	CASSLTGSQSGNTIYF
.	.	TRBV27	TRBJ2-6	TGTGCCAGCAGTTATACAGGACCCTGGGCCTTGGTCAACGTCCTGACTTTC	CASSYTGPWALVNVLTF
few	TRBD1	TRBV10-1	TRBJ2-1	TGCGCCAGCAGTGACGAGGTCATATGCGGGACAGGTATCAATGAGCAGTTCTTC	CASSDEVICGTGINEQFF
few	.	TRBV15	TRBJ1-5	TGTGCCACCAGCGGTGGACAACCTAATCAGCCCCAGCATTTT	CATSGGQPNQPQHF
once	TRBD2	TRBV7-9	TRBJ2-5	TGTGCCAGCAGCCCGCAACTTGGCGGGAGGGCACCCATGGAGACCCAGTACTTC	CASSPQLGGRAPMETQYF
few	.	TRBV24-1	TRBJ2-2	TGTGCCACCAGTGACACAGGGAGGGCCGGGGAGCTGTTTTTT	CATSDTGRAGELFF
.	.	TRBV19	TRBJ1-5	TGTGCCAGTAGTATTGCGGGAGGGGGATTCAATCAGCCCCAGCATTTT	CASSIAGGGFNQPQHF
.	TRBD2	TRBV29-1	TRBJ2-3	TGCAGCGTTAACGGACTAGCGGGAGGCGCGGATACGCAGTATTTT	CSVNGLAGGADTQYF
.	TRBD1	TRBV27	TRBJ1-6	TGTGCCAGCAGTACCGACAGGGCGTATAATTCACCCCTCCACTTT	CASSTDRAYNSPLHF
.	.	TRBV6-5	TRBJ1-1	TGTGCCAGCAGTCTTTCTAGGGCAGGGATAACTGAAGCTTTCTTT	CASSLSRAGITEAFF
.	.	TRBV4-2	TRBJ2-2	TGTGCCAGCAGCCCACGCCCATACCTGGACAGAGACACCGGGGAGCTGTTTTTT	CASSPRPYLDRDTGELFF
.	TRBD1	TRBV29-1	TRBJ2-3	TGCAGCTTTTTGGACAGGGGGCTGTATACGCAGTATTTT	CSFLDRGLYTQYF
.	TRBD1	TRBV28	TRBJ1-2	TGTGCCAGCAGTTTGTTACAGGGGAAAGATGGCTACACCTTC	CASSLLQGKDGYTF
.	.	TRBV6-5	TRBJ2-2	TGTGCCAGCATTAGTGACAGGACCGGGGAGCTGTTTTTT	CASISDRTGELFF
.	TRBD2	TRBV7-9	TRBJ2-5	TGTGCCAGCAGCCCACCGGGACTAGCCCGCGGCCAGTACTTC	CASSPPGLARGQYF
.	TRBD1	TRBV28	TRBJ1-2	TGTGCCAGCAGTCGGGACAGGGTACAAGGCTACACCTTC	CASSRDRVQGYTF
once	TRBD1	TRBV7-9	TRBJ1-2	TGTGCCAGCAGCGAACGTACCGGGACAGGGGGCGGAGGGGGCTACACCTTC	CASSERTGTGGGGGYTF
.	TRBD2	TRBV5-1	TRBJ2-1	TGCGCCAGCAGCCCCGGGTTAGCGGGTGTGGATGAGCAGTTCTTC	CASSPGLAGVDEQFF
.	TRBD1	TRBV27	TRBJ2-7	TGTGCCAGCAGTTCCCGACAGGGGGCTAGCGAGCAGTACTTC	CASSSRQGASEQYF
once	TRBD2	TRBV27	TRBJ2-7	TGTGCCAGCACCTCTTATAGCGGGGGGAGCTCCTACGAGCAGTACTTC	CASTSYSGGSSYEQYF
few	TRBD2	TRBV7-2	TRBJ2-7	TGTGCCAGCAGCTTAAAGGCGGGAGCCTACGAGCAGTACTTC	CASSLKAGAYEQYF
.	.	TRBV6-5	TRBJ1-5	TGTGCCAGCAGTTCGCCGGGGGGAGGCCAGCCCCAGCATTTT	CASSSPGGGQPQHF
once	.	TRBV5-1	TRBJ2-3	TGCGCCAGCAGCCGGGACTCCACTTCAGATACGCAGTATTTT	CASSRDSTSDTQYF
.	.	TRBV28	TRBJ1-2	TGTGCCACCACAAGGACAGCTAACTATGGCTACACCTTC	CATTRTANYGYTF
once	.	TRBV23-1	TRBJ2-1	TGCGCCATCCCTAACGGGACAAATTTAGGTGAGCAGTTCTTC	CAIPNGTNLGEQFF
.	.	TRBV5-8	TRBJ1-5	TGTGCCAGCAGCCCGCGGGCCCGGCCGGATCAGCCCCAGCATTTT	CASSPRARPDQPQHF
.	TRBD2	TRBV5-1	TRBJ2-1	TGCGCCAGCAGCTTGGCCTTAGCGGGAGGGGGGTATGAGCAGTTCTTC	CASSLALAGGGYEQFF
.	.	TRBV7-6	TRBJ1-3	TGTGCCAGCAGCTTAGTCCAGGCGACCTCTGGAAACACCATATATTTT	CASSLVQATSGNTIYF